Below are 27 T cell receptor beta chains sequenced from a single sample in a study of shared clonotypes between healthy human individuals. Clones were sequenced by immunoSEQ multiplex PCR, and TCRdb holds only the in-frame ones, with some missing. The table lists over 1.4 million clones, roughly 97% of them singletons. The source material was naive CD4+ T cells sorted from blood. Subset: CD45RA+ positively selected. The receptors shown here come from a man aged 30 to 45 in good health.

The chain has TRBV6-4 and TRBJ2-1, with 7 nucleotides matching TRBD2. Trimming cost V 2 bases and J 9 bases; bases outside gene matches: 10. The CDR3 consists of 15 residues. Germline V gives CDR1 MRHNA, CDR2 SNTAGT. In DNA, the CDR3 is TGTGCCAGCAGTGACACCTGGGGTCGCGGGAGTGAGCAGTTCTTC. The encoded protein is CASSDTWGRGSEQFF.

V and J are TRBV6-6 and TRBJ1-2; D is possibly TRBD1 (6 bases). Germline lookup yields CDR1 MNHNY and CDR2 SVGAGI (reference sequence). Deletions cut 4 bases from V and 4 bases from J, with 16 bases between. CDR3 size: 15 residues. The CDR3 coding sequence is TGTGCCAGCAGTTTGGTCAGGGGTCCAAGCTATGGCTACACCTTC. Protein product: CASSLVRGPSYGYTF.

CDR3 sequence reads: CASSLGDTTYTDTQYF. The DNA of the CDR3 is TGTGCCAGCAGCTTAGGGGACACGACTTACACAGATACGCAGTATTTT. The chain is built from TRBV7-9 and TRBJ2-3, with D possibly matching TRBD1 (6 bases). The germline V gene has CDR1 SEHNR and CDR2 FQNEAQ (reference sequence). The V end lost 1 base, the J end lost 2 bases, and 13 bases lay between the germline ends. This CDR3 is built from 16 residues.

This chain connects TRBV6-1 to TRBJ1-1; TRBD1 is a possible D gene (5 bases). Germline V gene lookup returns CDR1 MNHNS and CDR2 SASEGT. This CDR3 is 13 amino acids long. The V end lost 8 bases, the J end lost 4 bases, and 14 bases lay between the germline ends. Here the CDR3 DNA reads TGTGCCAGCCGCCGGGGGGAGTTCACTGAAGCTTTCTTT. Translated: CASRRGEFTEAFF.

This chain uses TRBV5-1 with TRBJ2-3; D may match TRBD1 or TRBD2 (5 bases each). The CDR3 has 15 amino acids. V shed 0 bases and J shed 6 bases, with 14 bases lying between them. Germline lookup yields CDR1 SGHRS and CDR2 YFSETQ. As DNA, the CDR3 is TGCGCCAGCAGCTTGGCCAGGGACCTAGGGGATACGCAGTATTTT. Its translation: CASSLARDLGDTQYF.

V and J are TRBV28 and TRBJ1-1; D is perhaps TRBD1 (6 bases). Deletions cut 6 bases from V and 2 bases from J, with 13 bases between. Germline V gene data show CDR1 as MDHEN and CDR2 as SYDVKM. The CDR3 extends over 14 amino acids. CDR3 amino acids: CASSSGTSNTEAFF. In DNA form, the CDR3 reads TGTGCCAGCAGCTCAGGGACAAGTAACACTGAAGCTTTCTTT.

The J gene is TRBJ2-5, the V gene TRBV5-5; D perhaps matches TRBD2 (5 bases). This CDR3 spans 15 amino acids. Trimming shortened V by 4 bases and J by 2 bases, and 15 bases separated the two germline ends. Germline V gives CDR1 SGHKS, CDR2 YYEKEE (reference sequence). Here the CDR3 reads CASSNGTGRQETQYF. The CDR3, as DNA: TGTGCCAGCAGCAATGGAACGGGAAGGCAAGAGACCCAGTACTTC.

The V gene is TRBV7-3, the J gene TRBJ2-1, with 9 positions matching TRBD2. The CDR3 extends over 15 amino acids. V lost 3 bases and J lost 6; bases outside the gene matches: 6. The germline V gene encodes CDR1 SGHTA and CDR2 FQGTGA. This CDR3 is CASSLSGRLGNEQFF. The DNA for the CDR3 is TGTGCCAGCAGCTTGAGCGGGAGGCTGGGCAATGAGCAGTTCTTC.

This chain links TRBV5-1 with TRBJ2-3; TRBD2 is a possible D gene (6 bases). Between the trimmed V and J ends, which lost 5 bases and 2 bases, there was a span of 18 bases. This CDR3 has 16 amino acids. In germline, CDR1 is SGHRS, CDR2 YFSETQ. The CDR3 nucleotides read TGCGCCAGCAGTTCCCCCCTAACGGGAGCCACAGATACGCAGTATTTT. Translation gives CASSSPLTGATDTQYF.

V gene TRBV9 combines with J gene TRBJ1-3, with 8 bases aligning to TRBD1. Trimming at V came to 0 bases and at J to 0 bases, leaving 11 bases not matched to a gene. Germline V lookup: CDR1 SGDLS, CDR2 YYNGEE. CDR3 size: 19 residues. The CDR3 spells CASSVGRGGQASSGNTIYF. The CDR3 DNA sequence: TGTGCCAGCAGCGTAGGCCGTGGGGGACAGGCAAGCTCTGGAAACACCATATATTTT. The full variable domain, rest sourced from reference TRBV9 and TRBJ1-3, is DSGVTQTPKHLITATGQRVTLRCSPRSGDLSVYWYQQSLDQGLQFLIQYYNGEERAKGNILERFSAQQFPDLHSELNLSSLELGDSALYFCASSVGRGGQASSGNTIYFGEGSWLTVV.

A single count supports this clone. The V and J genes are TRBV10-2 and TRBJ2-7; TRBD1 matches at 7 bases. This CDR3 comprises 12 residues. Germline assignment: CDR1 WSHSY and CDR2 SAAADI. With 10 bases clipped from V and 6 bases from J, the junction kept 9 bases outside the gene matches. For the CDR3, the DNA is TGCGCCACCCAGACAGGGTTGGGCGAGCAGTACTTC. This encodes CATQTGLGEQYF.

V usage is TRBV29-1 and J usage is TRBJ2-5, with D possibly TRBD1 on 6 matching bases. Germline CDR1 and CDR2: SQVTM and ANQGSEA. V gave up 3 bases and J gave up 2 bases, with 13 bases separating them. This CDR3 is built from 14 residues. The CDR3 here is CSVEWVQGQETQYF. The CDR3 coding sequence is TGCAGCGTTGAGTGGGTACAGGGACAAGAGACCCAGTACTTC.

The chain combines TRBV7-9 with TRBJ2-5; D remains ambiguous. CDR3 length: 15 amino acids. Trimming stripped 5 bases from V and 3 bases from J, with 16 bases between. From germline, CDR1 is SEHNR and CDR2 FQNEAQ (reference sequence). The CDR3 DNA is TGTGCCAGCAGCCCGTTGGCGGAATTCAAAGAGACCCAGTACTTC. This encodes CASSPLAEFKETQYF.

The chain has TRBV14 and TRBJ2-7, with D perhaps TRBD1 (6 bases). Germline CDR1 and CDR2: SGHDN and FVKESK. This CDR3 region has 16 residues. Deletions cut 0 bases from V and 6 bases from J, with 18 bases between. The CDR3: CASSQELQGPRGEQYF. Here the CDR3 DNA reads TGTGCCAGCAGCCAAGAGTTACAGGGTCCTCGGGGCGAGCAGTACTTC.

The chain employs TRBV5-1 and TRBJ2-5, with TRBD2 matching over 8 bases. V was clipped by 1 base and J by 3 bases; unmatched bases: 5. The CDR3 consists of 15 residues. Germline CDR1 SGHRS, CDR2 YFSETQ. CDR3 coding DNA: TGCGCCAGCAGCTTGCTCACTAGCGGTAAAGAGACCCAGTACTTC. Its translation is CASSLLTSGKETQYF.

The J gene is TRBJ2-3, the V gene TRBV28; 12 bases fit TRBD2. V shed 3 bases and J 6 bases; nucleotides not matched to a gene: 16. Looked up from germline, CDR1 is MDHEN and CDR2 is SYDVKM. The CDR3 is made up of 19 amino acids. Here the CDR3 DNA reads TGTGCCAGCAGTTTTTCCGGCCTAGCGGGAGGGCCAAGCTCGGATACGCAGTATTTT. This codes for CASSFSGLAGGPSSDTQYF. Full variable domain (missing parts from reference TRBV28 and TRBJ2-3): DVKVTQSSRYLVKRTGEKVFLECVQDMDHENMFWYRQDPGLGLRLIYFSYDVKMKEKGDIPEGYSVSREKKERFSLILESASTNQTSMYLCASSFSGLAGGPSSDTQYFGPGTRLTVL.

This clone has a single count. J is TRBJ2-2 and V is TRBV5-4, with TRBD1 matching over 7 bases. The CDR3 spans 16 residues. Germline loops: CDR1 SGHNT, CDR2 YYREEE (reference sequence). Trimming at V came to 3 bases and at J to 4 bases, leaving 9 bases not matched to a gene. CDR3 nucleotide sequence: TGTGCCAGCAGCTCAGGGACAGACCGCCTCACCGGGGAGCTGTTTTTT. Translation gives CASSSGTDRLTGELFF.

The V and J genes are TRBV19 and TRBJ1-4; no definite D call. Germline V gene data show CDR1 as LNHDA and CDR2 as SQIVND (reference sequence). The V and J ends lost 1 base and 7 bases respectively, with 10 bases between them. This CDR3 spans 14 amino acids. The CDR3 nucleotides are TGTGCCAGTAGTATAGGCCGGCCTACTGAAAAACTGTTTTTT. It codes for CASSIGRPTEKLFF.

The chain carries TRBV2 and TRBJ2-3; TRBD2 matches 13 bases. The germline gives CDR1 SNHLY, CDR2 FYNNEI. Trimming at V came to 4 bases and at J to 4 bases, leaving 2 bases not matched to a gene. This CDR3 has 15 residues. As DNA, the CDR3 is TGTGCCAGCAGTGCACTAGCGGGGGGGGCAGATACGCAGTATTTT. Translated: CASSALAGGADTQYF.

V gene TRBV5-1 combines with J gene TRBJ2-5, with 7 nucleotides matching TRBD2. Losses at the gene ends were 5 bases for V and 1 base for J; bases not matched to a gene: 11. Germline loops: CDR1 SGHRS, CDR2 YFSETQ. This CDR3 is 16 amino acids long. The CDR3 region has the DNA TGCGCCAGCAGAAATACCGGGACTACGACCCAAGAGACCCAGTACTTC. Its protein product is CASRNTGTTTQETQYF.

The table lists this clone with a count of one. This chain joins TRBV5-1 and TRBJ2-2; 8 bases map to TRBD2. V shed 4 bases and J 4 bases; nucleotides not matched to a gene: 6. Per the germline V gene, CDR1 is SGHRS and CDR2 is YFSETQ. CDR3 length: 15 amino acids. The CDR3 sequence: CASSEAGVVTGELFF. The CDR3 DNA follows: TGCGCCAGCAGCGAAGCGGGAGTGGTCACCGGGGAGCTGTTTTTT.

The chain joins TRBV10-2 to TRBJ2-5, with D maybe TRBD1 (5 bases). This CDR3 has 13 amino acids. V gave up 3 bases and J gave up 5 bases, with 10 bases separating them. CDR1 and CDR2 from the germline V gene are WSHSY and SAAADI. The CDR3 DNA is TGCGCCAGCAGTGAATACAGGAGTGAGACCCAGTACTTC. This translates into CASSEYRSETQYF.

V usage is TRBV25-1 and J usage is TRBJ1-5, with D perhaps matching TRBD1 (5 bases). This CDR3 contains 14 residues. Trimming took 4 bases from V and 5 from J, leaving 12 bases between them. CDR1 MGHDK and CDR2 SYGVNS come from the germline V gene. The CDR3 DNA sequence: TGTGCCAGCAGTGCTCAGGGACGGGATCAGCCCCAGCATTTT. Residues: CASSAQGRDQPQHF.

The chain recombines TRBV7-2 with TRBJ1-5, with TRBD1 matching over 8 bases. CDR1 and CDR2 (germline): SGHTA, FQGNSA. The CDR3 has 14 amino acids. The junction had 3 bases not matched to a gene; V was cut back by 3 bases and J by 5 bases. CDR3 in amino acids: CASSLDRAYQPQHF. The CDR3 nucleotides read TGTGCCAGCAGCTTGGACAGGGCCTATCAGCCCCAGCATTTT.

This clone was seen a single time. This chain uses TRBV7-2 with TRBJ1-5, with no clear D. In germline, CDR1 is SGHTA, CDR2 FQGNSA. V lost 4 bases and J lost 4, with 11 bases in between. The CDR3 length is 14 residues. The CDR3 bases are TGTGCCAGCAGCTCCCCGGCCGTAAATCAGCCCCAGCATTTT. Its translation: CASSSPAVNQPQHF.

The chain uses TRBV5-6 and TRBJ1-2, with 9 bases identical to TRBD1. From germline, CDR1 is SGHDT and CDR2 YYEEEE. CDR3 length: 13 residues. J gave up 4 bases and V 4 bases, and 2 bases lay outside the gene matches. The CDR3 is CASSPDRGYGYTF. The CDR3 nucleotides read TGTGCCAGCAGCCCGGACAGGGGCTATGGCTACACCTTC. Supplemented by reference TRBV5-6 and TRBJ1-2, the full variable domain reads DAGVTQSPTHLIKTRGQQVTLRCSPKSGHDTVSWYQQALGQGPQFIFQYYEEEERQRGNFPDRFSGHQFPNYSSELNVNALLLGDSALYLCASSPDRGYGYTFGSGTRLTVV.

This clone showed up just once. The V and J genes are TRBV2 and TRBJ2-7; D uncertain. This CDR3 contains 12 residues. Per germline, CDR1 SNHLY and CDR2 FYNNEI. The V end lost 2 bases, the J end lost 9 bases, and 11 bases lay between the germline ends. The CDR3 is CASSEQVRWQYF. The DNA for the CDR3 is TGTGCCAGCAGTGAACAAGTACGATGGCAGTACTTC.